Listed below are T cell receptor beta chains from one sample, sequenced in a study of T cell responses to AZD1222 COVID-19 vaccine. Profiling relied on immunoSEQ multiplex PCR, and the TCRdb table lists in-frame clones only, not all of them. Here the sample spans 100,000 to 150,000 clones, 85% to 95% being singletons. The input for sequencing was peripheral blood, taken 28 days after the second AZD1222 dose. These TCRs come from an adult who received the AZD1222 COVID-19 vaccine. CDR3s include the opening cysteine and the closing phenylalanine or tryptophan. The D gene is left open where the match is weak. Clone size is given for some rows only: seen once, a few or many times, or a class if the clone is expanded.

D gene	V gene	clone size	J gene	CDR3 DNA	CDR3 protein
TRBD1	TRBV7-3	NA	TRBJ2-2	TGTGCCAGCAGCATGGACAGGGGTTTAGCCGGGGAGCTGTTTTTT	CASSMDRGLAGELFF
NA	TRBV27	NA	TRBJ1-1	TGTGCCAGCAGTCGCCCCGCCGGAATGGGGCAGGGTTACACTGAAGCTTTCTTT	CASSRPAGMGQGYTEAFF
TRBD2	TRBV3-1/TRBV3-2	NA	TRBJ2-1	TGTGCCAGCAGCTCGCTAGCGGGGGGTTCCTACAATGAGCAGTTCTTC	CASSSLAGGSYNEQFF
NA	TRBV9	NA	TRBJ2-3	TGTGCCAGCAGCGCGGGACTCATAGTCACAGATACGCAGTATTTT	CASSAGLIVTDTQYF
NA	TRBV10-3	NA	TRBJ1-1	TGTGCCATCAGTGTGGACAGAGCAAACACTGAAGCTTTCTTT	CAISVDRANTEAFF
TRBD1	TRBV2	NA	TRBJ1-4	TGTGCCAGCAGTGGCCAGACAGGGGCGACTGAAAAACTGTTTTTT	CASSGQTGATEKLFF
TRBD2	TRBV25-1	NA	TRBJ2-7	TGTGCCAGCAGTGTGCGGGAGCGCTACGAGCAGTACTTC	CASSVRERYEQYF
TRBD1	TRBV2	NA	TRBJ2-7	TGTGCCAGCAGCCATAGGACAGGTACCTACGAGCAGTACTTC	CASSHRTGTYEQYF
NA	TRBV7-9	NA	TRBJ2-7	TGTGCCAGCAGCTTTGAGGGGGAGATCTACGAGCAGTACTTC	CASSFEGEIYEQYF
NA	TRBV6-6	NA	TRBJ1-1	TGTGCCAGCAGTTACTCGAGTCAGGCTATGTCTGAAGCTTTCTTT	CASSYSSQAMSEAFF
NA	TRBV5-1	NA	TRBJ2-2	TGCGCCAGCGTACCGGGCCCCGGGACCGGGGAGCTGTTTTTT	CASVPGPGTGELFF
NA	TRBV12-3/TRBV12-4	NA	TRBJ1-5	TGTGCCAGCAGTGGGAACAATCAGCCCCAGCATTTT	CASSGNNQPQHF
NA	TRBV6-5	NA	TRBJ1-2	TGTGCCAGCAGGAGGACAGAGAACTATGGCTACACCTTC	CASRRTENYGYTF
NA	TRBV11-2	NA	TRBJ1-5	TGTGCCAGCAGCTTAGGGGATTTTAGCAATCAGCCCCAGCATTTT	CASSLGDFSNQPQHF
TRBD2	TRBV7-2	NA	TRBJ2-2	TGTGCCAGCAGCTTAGTGTCGACTAGCGGGGGTAGGGGGGAGCTGTTTTTT	CASSLVSTSGGRGELFF
NA	TRBV5-6	NA	TRBJ2-1	TGTGCCAGCAGCCTCCGGGTGGGGGAATCTTACAATGAGCAGTTCTTC	CASSLRVGESYNEQFF
TRBD1	TRBV6-5	NA	TRBJ1-2	TGTGCCAGCAGTCCCATTAGCCGGACAGGGGATGGCTACACCTTC	CASSPISRTGDGYTF
TRBD2	TRBV6-2/TRBV6-3	NA	TRBJ2-7	TGTGCCAGCAGCGTCGATAGACTAGCGGGACGGGGGTACTACGAGCAGTACTTC	CASSVDRLAGRGYYEQYF
TRBD2	TRBV5-5	NA	TRBJ2-5	TGTGCCAGCAGCTTGGTACTAGCGGGGGGGCTTGGGTACCAAGAGACCCAGTACTTC	CASSLVLAGGLGYQETQYF
NA	TRBV2	NA	TRBJ1-3	TGTGCCAGCAGGTCGGGGGGGGCTGGAAACACCATATATTTT	CASRSGGAGNTIYF
NA	TRBV7-8	few	TRBJ1-4	TGTGCCAGCAGCTTAGAGATTAGGGGGGGCGAAAAACTGTTTTTT	CASSLEIRGGEKLFF
NA	TRBV20-1	NA	TRBJ1-5	TGCAGTGCTAGTGCAGGGGATCAGCCCCAGCATTTT	CSASAGDQPQHF
NA	TRBV10-3	NA	TRBJ2-5	TGTGCCATCAGTCCGGCAGGGGCAGGCCAAGAGACCCAGTACTTC	CAISPAGAGQETQYF
TRBD2	TRBV6-5	NA	TRBJ2-5	TGTGCCAGCACGGGGGGGGGCCTAAAAGAGACCCAGTACTTC	CASTGGGLKETQYF
NA	TRBV30	NA	TRBJ2-7	TGTGCCTGGAGTGTTTCCGCAACCTACGAGCAGTACTTC	CAWSVSATYEQYF
TRBD2	TRBV9	NA	TRBJ2-1	TGTGCCAGCAGCGTACAAAGCGGGGGGGCAACTGAGCAGTTCTTC	CASSVQSGGATEQFF
NA	TRBV7-7	once	TRBJ2-5	TGTGCTAGCAGCCGGACCAGGGCACAAGAGACCCAGTACTTC	CASSRTRAQETQYF
NA	TRBV7-9	NA	TRBJ1-4	TGTGCCAGCAGCTTAGAGGCAGGGAGGGAGGAAAAACTGTTTTTT	CASSLEAGREEKLFF
NA	TRBV7-2	NA	TRBJ2-3	TGTGCCAGCAGCCAAGATTCACCCCCAGATACGCAGTATTTT	CASSQDSPPDTQYF
TRBD2	TRBV7-2	NA	TRBJ2-1	TGTGCCAGCAGCCCCCGGACTAGCGGGGTCTACAATGAGCAGTTCTTC	CASSPRTSGVYNEQFF
NA	TRBV6-5	NA	TRBJ1-3	TGTGCCAGCAGCACGACAGGTCCCTCTGGAAACACCATATATTTT	CASSTTGPSGNTIYF
TRBD2	TRBV5-4	NA	TRBJ2-3	TGTGCCAGCAGCTTGGCCGGTGGGGGGACTAGCGGGATTGGCACAGATACGCAGTATTTT	CASSLAGGGTSGIGTDTQYF
NA	TRBV7-9	NA	TRBJ1-3	TGTGCCAGCAGCTCACAGGTGACCTCTGGAAACACCATATATTTT	CASSSQVTSGNTIYF
NA	TRBV7-6	NA	TRBJ2-7	TGTGCCAGCAGCTTAGTGGCAGGCCCCCAGCACGAGCAGTACTTC	CASSLVAGPQHEQYF
TRBD2	TRBV6-2/TRBV6-3	NA	TRBJ2-1	TGTGCCAGCAGTTACCCAGCGGGGGGAAACAATGAGCAGTTCTTC	CASSYPAGGNNEQFF
NA	TRBV12-5	NA	TRBJ1-4	TGTGCTAGTGGTTTGTCTACAGGGACAACTAATGAAAAACTGTTTTTT	CASGLSTGTTNEKLFF
NA	TRBV12-3/TRBV12-4	NA	TRBJ2-1	TGTGCCAGCAGTTTGGGCTCCTACAATGAGCAGTTCTTC	CASSLGSYNEQFF
TRBD2	TRBV9	NA	TRBJ2-1	TGTGCCAGCAGCGTGCCAGCGGGAGGGCCGGGAGAGCAGTTCTTC	CASSVPAGGPGEQFF
NA	TRBV12-3/TRBV12-4	NA	TRBJ2-5	TGTGCCAGCAGTTTCGGTGTGCAGACCCAGTACTTC	CASSFGVQTQYF
NA	TRBV19	NA	TRBJ2-7	TGTGCCAGTAGTATAGTAGGCCGAATCTACGAGCAGTACTTC	CASSIVGRIYEQYF
TRBD1	TRBV7-8	NA	TRBJ1-3	TGTGCCAGCAGCCAGACAGGGGGCTCTGGAAACACCATATATTTT	CASSQTGGSGNTIYF
NA	TRBV9	NA	TRBJ1-5	TGTGCCAGCAGCCCCACCCCCGCCCCCAATCAGCCCCAGCATTTT	CASSPTPAPNQPQHF
NA	TRBV6-2/TRBV6-3	NA	TRBJ2-1	TGTGCCAGCAGTCCCCGAGGGGGTGAGCAGTTCTTC	CASSPRGGEQFF
NA	TRBV5-6	NA	TRBJ2-3	TGTGCCAGCAGCTCAGGACCCGCAGATACGCAGTATTTT	CASSSGPADTQYF
NA	TRBV7-9	NA	TRBJ1-2	TGTGCCAGCAGCCCTGTTCTAGGGCAACGGATATATGGCTACACCTTC	CASSPVLGQRIYGYTF
TRBD1	TRBV7-8	NA	TRBJ1-2	TGTGCCAGCAGCACCGACAGGGCGGGCTACACCTTC	CASSTDRAGYTF
TRBD2	TRBV6-2/TRBV6-3	NA	TRBJ2-1	TGTGCCAGCAGCCGAGGACTAGCGGGAGGTTACAATGAGCAGTTCTTC	CASSRGLAGGYNEQFF
TRBD2	TRBV18	NA	TRBJ2-3	TGTGCCAGCTCACCATCGGCTAGCGGGAGACTGGGAGATACGCAGTATTTT	CASSPSASGRLGDTQYF
TRBD2	TRBV7-9	NA	TRBJ2-3	TGTGCCAGCAGCTTAGCGACGGGACTAGCGGTTGTAGATACGCAGTATTTT	CASSLATGLAVVDTQYF
TRBD1	TRBV29-1	NA	TRBJ1-2	TGCAGCGTTGAGGTGGGACAGGGGCTTGGCTACACCTTC	CSVEVGQGLGYTF
NA	TRBV2	NA	TRBJ1-5	TGTGCCAGCAGGGCGGAGGGCAATCAGCCCCAGCATTTT	CASRAEGNQPQHF